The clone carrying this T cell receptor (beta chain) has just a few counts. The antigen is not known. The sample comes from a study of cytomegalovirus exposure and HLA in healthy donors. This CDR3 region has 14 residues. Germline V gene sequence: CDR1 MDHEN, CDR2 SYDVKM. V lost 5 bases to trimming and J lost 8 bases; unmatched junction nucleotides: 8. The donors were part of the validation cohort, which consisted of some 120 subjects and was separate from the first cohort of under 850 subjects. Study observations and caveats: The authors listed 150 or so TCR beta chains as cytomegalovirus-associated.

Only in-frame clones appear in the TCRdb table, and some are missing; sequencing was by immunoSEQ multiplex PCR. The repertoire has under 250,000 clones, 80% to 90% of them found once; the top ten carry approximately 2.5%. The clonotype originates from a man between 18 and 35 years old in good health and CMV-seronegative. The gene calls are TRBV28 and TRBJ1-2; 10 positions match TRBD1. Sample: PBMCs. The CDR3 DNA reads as TGTGCCAGCAGTGTGACAGGGGGCTTAAAAGGCTACACCTTC. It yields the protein CASSVTGGLKGYTF.